This is a list of T cell receptor beta chains from one sample in a study of radiation and T cells in renal cell carcinoma. The protocol was immunoSEQ multiplex PCR, while the TCRdb copy is restricted to in-frame clones and leaves out a portion. The repertoire holds more than 15,000 clones, with approximately 62% as singletons. The sequences come from tumor tissue, collected from a patient whose treatment was nephrectomy without radiotherapy. The receptors derive from a man aged 50 to 59 with renal cell carcinoma. The CDR3 runs from the conserved cysteine through the conserved F or W. The D gene is left open where the match is weak. Clone sizes are given selectively: once, few, many, or a class where the clone is expanded.

J: TRBJ1-1
D: TRBD1
size: -
V: TRBV4-3
DNA: TGCGCCAGCAGCCAAGAGGGGGGACAGGGCAGTCTAGGAGCTTTCTTT
CDR3: CASSQEGGQGSLGAFF

J: TRBJ1-1
D: TRBD1
size: -
V: TRBV2
DNA: TGTGCCAGCAGGGTGGGAGGGGGCTTCACTGAAGCTTTCTTT
CDR3: CASRVGGGFTEAFF

J: TRBJ2-7
D: -
size: -
V: TRBV4-1
DNA: TGCGCCAGCAGCCAAGGAAACGAGCAGTACTTC
CDR3: CASSQGNEQYF

J: TRBJ2-7
D: TRBD1
size: -
V: TRBV27
DNA: TGTGCCAGCAGTTTTGACAGGGGCGGCGAGCAGTACTTC
CDR3: CASSFDRGGEQYF

J: TRBJ1-1
D: TRBD1
size: -
V: TRBV7-8
DNA: TGTGCCAGCAGCCGCGGGACAGGTAACACTGAAGCTTTCTTT
CDR3: CASSRGTGNTEAFF

J: TRBJ2-1
D: TRBD1
size: -
V: TRBV9
DNA: TGTGCCAGCAACAGGGGCGACAATGAGCAGTTCTTC
CDR3: CASNRGDNEQFF

J: TRBJ1-1
D: TRBD1
size: once
V: TRBV15
DNA: TGTGCCACCAGCAGAGGCCCCGGACAGGCCCGAGCATCCTCATCGAACACTGAAGCTTTCTTT
CDR3: CATSRGPGQARASSSNTEAFF

J: TRBJ1-2
D: -
size: -
V: TRBV30
DNA: TGTGCCTGGAGTCCCCGGACAGCCTTTCGGTATGGCTACACCTTC
CDR3: CAWSPRTAFRYGYTF

J: TRBJ2-1
D: -
size: -
V: TRBV6-4
DNA: TGTGCCAGCAGTGATGACTTCGGTGAGCAGTTCTTC
CDR3: CASSDDFGEQFF

J: TRBJ2-2
D: TRBD2
size: -
V: TRBV10-3
DNA: TGTGCCATCAGTGAACTAGCGGGAGGTGACACCGGGGAGCTGTTTTTT
CDR3: CAISELAGGDTGELFF

J: TRBJ1-2
D: TRBD1
size: -
V: TRBV7-2
DNA: TGTGCCAGCAACCGACAGGGGGCGAATGGCTACACCTTC
CDR3: CASNRQGANGYTF

J: TRBJ2-2
D: TRBD2
size: -
V: TRBV30
DNA: TGTGCCTGGAGTGTCGGACTAGCGGGGGGCCGTGCCGGGGAGCTGTTTTTT
CDR3: CAWSVGLAGGRAGELFF

J: TRBJ1-3
D: -
size: -
V: TRBV7-2
DNA: TGTGCCAGCAGCTTGATAAGAAACACCATATATTTT
CDR3: CASSLIRNTIYF

J: TRBJ1-3
D: TRBD1
size: -
V: TRBV30
DNA: TGTGCCTGGAGTGTGGGCAGGGGGTCTGGAAACACCATATATTTT
CDR3: CAWSVGRGSGNTIYF

J: TRBJ1-2
D: TRBD1
size: -
V: TRBV7-9
DNA: TGTGCCAGCAGCTCAGGGGGAGCCAGGGGTCGAGGCTACACCTTC
CDR3: CASSSGGARGRGYTF

J: TRBJ2-3
D: TRBD2
size: -
V: TRBV5-1
DNA: TGCGCCAGCAGCCCCAAAGCGGGGGGGCCTGGTTTTACAGATACGCAGTATTTT
CDR3: CASSPKAGGPGFTDTQYF

J: TRBJ1-2
D: -
size: -
V: TRBV28
DNA: TGTGCCAGCAGTTTAAGGGGGGCGCCTTTTGGTGGCTACACCTTC
CDR3: CASSLRGAPFGGYTF

J: TRBJ1-1
D: -
size: -
V: TRBV6-6
DNA: TGTGCCAGCAGCCCATATCGGAGGACTGAAGCTTTCTTT
CDR3: CASSPYRRTEAFF

J: TRBJ1-5
D: -
size: -
V: TRBV6-1
DNA: TGTGCCAGCAGGGTGGAGGGGGGAAGGGTGCCCCAGCATTTT
CDR3: CASRVEGGRVPQHF

J: TRBJ2-3
D: -
size: -
V: TRBV2
DNA: TGTGCCAGCAGACAGGGCAGCACAGATACGCAGTATTTT
CDR3: CASRQGSTDTQYF

J: TRBJ1-2
D: -
size: -
V: TRBV6-6
DNA: TGTGCCAGCAGTCCAGGCTATGGCCACACCTTC
CDR3: CASSPGYGHTF

J: TRBJ2-3
D: TRBD2
size: few
V: TRBV4-3
DNA: TGCGCCAGCAGCCAAGTCCCGACTAGCGGGGGGAACACAGATACGCAGTATTTT
CDR3: CASSQVPTSGGNTDTQYF

J: TRBJ2-2
D: -
size: -
V: TRBV7-9
DNA: TGTGCCAGCAGTTACACCGGGGAGCTGTTTTTT
CDR3: CASSYTGELFF

J: TRBJ2-7
D: TRBD1
size: -
V: TRBV19
DNA: TGTGCCAGTAGTATCGTAGGACAGGCGTCGTACGAGCAGTACTTC
CDR3: CASSIVGQASYEQYF

J: TRBJ2-7
D: -
size: -
V: TRBV14
DNA: TGTGCCAGCAGCCAAGCCCGGGGGACCTACGAGCAGTACTTC
CDR3: CASSQARGTYEQYF

J: TRBJ2-7
D: -
size: -
V: TRBV5-1
DNA: TGCGCCAGCAGCTTGGACAACTACGAGCAGTACTTC
CDR3: CASSLDNYEQYF

J: TRBJ1-6
D: TRBD1
size: -
V: TRBV6-5
DNA: TGTGCCAGCAGTGACGGACAGGGGGCTTCACCCCTCCACTTT
CDR3: CASSDGQGASPLHF

J: TRBJ1-5
D: -
size: few
V: TRBV10-3
DNA: TGTGCCATTTCGGACATTAGCAATCAGCCCCAGCATTTT
CDR3: CAISDISNQPQHF

J: TRBJ1-1
D: -
size: many
V: TRBV6-5
DNA: TGTGCCAGCAGTCCGGGGGGGGGCATCACTGAAGCTTTCTTT
CDR3: CASSPGGGITEAFF

J: TRBJ1-1
D: TRBD1
size: -
V: TRBV5-5
DNA: TGTGCCAGCAGCTTGGGTCTGGACAGGGGCACTGAAGCTTTCTTT
CDR3: CASSLGLDRGTEAFF

J: TRBJ2-1
D: -
size: -
V: TRBV30
DNA: TGTGCCTGGAGTAGGCTAGCGATACGAAGTGAGCAGTTCTTC
CDR3: CAWSRLAIRSEQFF

J: TRBJ1-5
D: TRBD1
size: few
V: TRBV6-6
DNA: TGTGCCAGCACCAGGGGGGATAGCAATCAGCCCCAGCATTTT
CDR3: CASTRGDSNQPQHF

J: TRBJ1-5
D: -
size: -
V: TRBV28
DNA: TGTGCCAGCAGTGACGGTTACAATCAGCCCCAGCATTTT
CDR3: CASSDGYNQPQHF

J: TRBJ1-2
D: TRBD1
size: -
V: TRBV2
DNA: TGTGCCAGCAGGCCGGCAGGGGGTGACTATGGCTACACCTTC
CDR3: CASRPAGGDYGYTF

J: TRBJ2-2
D: -
size: -
V: TRBV5-1
DNA: TGCGCCAGCAGCAATCAGGATGGCACCGGGGAGCTGTTTTTT
CDR3: CASSNQDGTGELFF

J: TRBJ1-1
D: -
size: -
V: TRBV20-1
DNA: TGCAGTGCTAGCCGGACTGAAGCTTTCTTT
CDR3: CSASRTEAFF

J: TRBJ1-2
D: TRBD1
size: -
V: TRBV27
DNA: TGTGCCAGCAGTTTAAGCAGGGGGTATGGCTACACCTTC
CDR3: CASSLSRGYGYTF

J: TRBJ2-2
D: -
size: -
V: TRBV5-1
DNA: TGCGCCAGCAGCTTGCCAGAGACGAACACCGGGGAGCTGTTTTTT
CDR3: CASSLPETNTGELFF

J: TRBJ1-2
D: -
size: many
V: TRBV2
DNA: TGTGCCAGCAGTGGGGAGAATTTTAACTATGGCTACACCTTC
CDR3: CASSGENFNYGYTF

J: TRBJ1-1
D: -
size: -
V: TRBV18
DNA: TGTGCCAGCTCACCTGGCTTGTATACTGAAGCTTTCTTT
CDR3: CASSPGLYTEAFF

J: TRBJ2-5
D: TRBD1
size: -
V: TRBV27
DNA: TGTGCCAGCACCCAAACGGGGACAGCAAGAGAGACCCAGTACTTC
CDR3: CASTQTGTARETQYF

J: TRBJ1-1
D: -
size: many
V: TRBV4-3
DNA: TGCGCCAGCAGCCAATTAGGGGGGAACACTGAAGCTTTCTTT
CDR3: CASSQLGGNTEAFF

J: TRBJ2-7
D: TRBD1
size: -
V: TRBV30
DNA: TGTGCCTGGAGTGAACAGGGGGCTCAATACGAGCAGTACTTC
CDR3: CAWSEQGAQYEQYF

J: TRBJ1-5
D: -
size: -
V: TRBV6-6
DNA: TGTGCCAGCGGCCCGGGGGTCCAACAGCCCCAGCATTTT
CDR3: CASGPGVQQPQHF

J: TRBJ2-5
D: -
size: -
V: TRBV5-1
DNA: TGCGCCAGCAGCTTGGGGACAGAGCGCTCTGAGACCCAGTACTTC
CDR3: CASSLGTERSETQYF

J: TRBJ1-3
D: -
size: -
V: TRBV14
DNA: TGTGCCAGCAGCCCAACATGGGGCGACGCTGGAAACACCATATATTTT
CDR3: CASSPTWGDAGNTIYF

J: TRBJ2-2
D: -
size: -
V: TRBV7-2
DNA: TGTGCCAGCAGCAGAACAAGGGCCCTAACCGGGGAGCTGTTTTTT
CDR3: CASSRTRALTGELFF

J: TRBJ1-6
D: TRBD1
size: many
V: TRBV27
DNA: TGTGCCAGCAGTTTATTGCAGGGGGTTGCTTCACCCCTCCACTTT
CDR3: CASSLLQGVASPLHF

J: TRBJ2-7
D: TRBD1
size: -
V: TRBV10-3
DNA: TGTGCCATCAGTGAGTCAAACAGGGGGTACGAGCAGTACTTC
CDR3: CAISESNRGYEQYF

J: TRBJ1-6
D: -
size: -
V: TRBV4-3
DNA: TGCGCCAGCAGCCAAGATCTGGGTAGCTCCTATAATTCACCCCTCCACTTT
CDR3: CASSQDLGSSYNSPLHF

J: TRBJ2-7
D: -
size: -
V: TRBV29-1
DNA: TGCAGCGCCACACGAGCAAGGGGCGGCGAGCAGTACTTC
CDR3: CSATRARGGEQYF

J: TRBJ2-7
D: -
size: -
V: TRBV2
DNA: TGTGCCAGCAGTGAGGACGGAAGGGGTGGGCAGTACTTC
CDR3: CASSEDGRGGQYF

J: TRBJ2-7
D: TRBD1
size: -
V: TRBV5-4
DNA: TGTGCCAGCAGCTTCGTTGACAGGGGTACTTCCGAGCAGTACTTC
CDR3: CASSFVDRGTSEQYF

J: TRBJ1-6
D: -
size: few
V: TRBV27
DNA: TGTGCCAGCAGCCCCGGCGGGGGTTATTCACCCCTCCACTTT
CDR3: CASSPGGGYSPLHF

J: TRBJ2-5
D: -
size: -
V: TRBV9
DNA: TGTGCCAGCAGCGGGACCTTAAATCAAGAGACCCAGTACTTC
CDR3: CASSGTLNQETQYF